What follows are 24 T cell receptor beta chains derived from one specimen sequenced in a study of shared clonotypes between healthy human individuals. The protocol was immunoSEQ multiplex PCR, while the TCRdb copy is restricted to in-frame clones and leaves out a portion. The top ten hold roughly 0.45% of the sample, which has about 1.5 million clones, roughly 98% seen once. Sequencing was performed on naive CD4+ T cells sorted from blood. Described subset: CD45RA+ positively selected. The receptor set was obtained from a man aged 25-40 years in good health.

This clone appeared a single time. The rearrangement links TRBV10-3 to TRBJ2-7; 7 nucleotides line up with TRBD1. Germline assignment: CDR1 ENHRY and CDR2 SYGVKD. The CDR3 loop spans 15 amino acids. The trim removed 8 bases at V and 3 bases at J, leaving 13 bases unmatched. DNA of the CDR3: TGTGCCATCGGGACAGACCATACTTATTACTACGAGCAGTACTTC. Its protein is CAIGTDHTYYYEQYF.

The rearrangement links TRBV28 to TRBJ2-7; weak D call: TRBD2 (5 bases). The V gene lost 4 bases and the J gene lost 10 bases, with 11 bases spanning the gap. Germline lookup yields CDR1 MDHEN and CDR2 SYDVKM. This CDR3 has 11 residues. The CDR3 is CASSSTLGQYF. The CDR3 coding sequence is TGTGCCAGCAGTTCGACACTAGGTCAGTACTTC. Supplemented by reference TRBV28 and TRBJ2-7, the full variable domain reads DVKVTQSSRYLVKRTGEKVFLECVQDMDHENMFWYRQDPGLGLRLIYFSYDVKMKEKGDIPEGYSVSREKKERFSLILESASTNQTSMYLCASSSTLGQYFGPGTRLTVT.

The chain combines TRBV5-1 with TRBJ2-3; 8 bases map to TRBD1. The CDR3 length is 16 residues. CDR1 SGHRS and CDR2 YFSETQ come from the germline V gene. Trimming at V came to 5 bases and at J to 2 bases, leaving 10 bases not matched to a gene. The CDR3 loop is CASSPGTGGFTDTQYF. CDR3 in DNA: TGCGCCAGCAGTCCGGGGACAGGAGGATTCACAGATACGCAGTATTTT.

V gene TRBV29-1 combines with J gene TRBJ2-1; D is possibly TRBD1 (6 bases). The germline gives CDR1 SQVTM, CDR2 ANQGSEA. Trimming took off 0 bases at V and 7 bases at J, with 7 bases between the two ends. The CDR3 runs 12 residues. As DNA, the CDR3 is TGCAGCGTTGAAGAACAGGGAAATGAGCAGTTCTTC. Amino acids: CSVEEQGNEQFF.

The chain joins TRBV5-4 to TRBJ2-7, with 7 bases that match TRBD2. CDR1 is SGHNT, CDR2 YYREEE, per germline (reference sequence). V trimming: 0 bases; J trimming: 0 bases; junction bases outside the gene matches: 3. The CDR3 totals 15 residues. The CDR3: CASSLDSSGSYEQYF. The CDR3 region has the DNA TGTGCCAGCAGCTTGGATTCTAGCGGCTCCTACGAGCAGTACTTC.

In this sample, this clone turned up once. This sequence joins TRBV5-1 and TRBJ2-5; perhaps TRBD2 as D (5 bases). This CDR3 is 16 amino acids long. Germline-derived CDR1 and CDR2 are SGHRS and YFSETQ. V lost 2 bases to trimming and J lost 4 bases, with 18 bases between them. Here the CDR3 DNA reads TGCGCCAGCAGCTTTGGCCCCGCCAAAGGAGGAGAGACCCAGTACTTC. Translated: CASSFGPAKGGETQYF.

V gene TRBV11-2 combines with J gene TRBJ2-5, with D tentatively TRBD2 (5 bases). With 4 bases removed from V and 5 bases from J, the gap between germline ends came to 23 bases. CDR1 SGHAT and CDR2 FQNNGV come from the germline V gene. CDR3 length equals 17 residues. This CDR3 is CASSSFFRGSSFETQYF. DNA of the CDR3: TGTGCCAGCAGCTCCTTTTTTCGGGGTTCATCGTTTGAGACCCAGTACTTC. Looking up the rest from reference TRBV11-2 and TRBJ2-5 gives the full variable domain: EAGVAQSPRYKIIEKRQSVAFWCNPISGHATLYWYQQILGQGPKLLIQFQNNGVVDDSQLPKDRFSAERLKGVDSTLKIQPAKLEDSAVYLCASSSFFRGSSFETQYFGPGTRLLVL.

The chain links TRBV18 to TRBJ2-3; tentative D call: TRBD1 (5 bases). The CDR3 totals 17 residues. The germline V and J ends were trimmed by 6 bases and 0 bases, with 19 bases remaining between them. The V gene's germline CDR1 is KGHSH and CDR2 LQKENI. CDR3 sequence reads: CASSRMDISVSTDTQYF. The CDR3, as DNA: TGTGCCAGCTCCCGGATGGACATTTCCGTCAGCACAGATACGCAGTATTTT.

This chain links TRBV7-9 with TRBJ2-1; TRBD1 aligns across 8 bases. V lost 5 bases and J lost 8; bases outside the gene matches: 5. CDR1 and CDR2 (germline): SEHNR, FQNEAQ (reference sequence). This CDR3 region has 13 residues. CDR3: CASSPQGGYEQFF. The CDR3 region has the DNA TGTGCCAGCAGCCCACAGGGGGGCTATGAGCAGTTCTTC.

This chain uses TRBV29-1 with TRBJ1-5, with D maybe TRBD1 (5 bases). Germline V gene data show CDR1 as SQVTM and CDR2 as ANQGSEA. The length of the CDR3 is 13 residues. The V and J ends lost 6 bases and 8 bases respectively, with 17 bases between them. DNA of the CDR3: TGCAGCGTGAGGGGACGGGTTGATGAGCCCCAGCATTTT. Translated: CSVRGRVDEPQHF.

The chain couples TRBV9 to TRBJ2-3; D not certain. The CDR3 runs to 16 residues. Germline CDR1 and CDR2: SGDLS and YYNGEE. Trimming shortened V by 0 bases and J by 4 bases, and 15 bases separated the two germline ends. The CDR3, as DNA: TGTGCCAGCAGCGTAGCAAACGTCCCCTCCGCAGATACGCAGTATTTT. This sequence encodes CASSVANVPSADTQYF.

The chain recombines TRBV4-1 with TRBJ2-7; TRBD1 agrees at 10 bases. This CDR3 has 15 amino acids. Germline V gene data show CDR1 as MGHRA and CDR2 as YSYEKL. V lost 2 bases to trimming and J lost 2 bases; unmatched junction nucleotides: 3. The CDR3 region is CASSQSDRGAYEQYF. For the CDR3, the DNA is TGCGCCAGCAGCCAATCGGACAGGGGGGCCTACGAGCAGTACTTC.

V and J are TRBV5-1 and TRBJ1-1; TRBD1 is a possible D gene (5 bases). In germline, CDR1 is SGHRS, CDR2 YFSETQ. V was shortened by 0 bases and J by 0 bases, with 15 bases between the two germline ends. This CDR3 comprises 17 residues. The CDR3 reads CASSLAPGLAMNTEAFF. In DNA, the CDR3 is TGCGCCAGCAGCTTGGCCCCAGGGTTAGCGATGAACACTGAAGCTTTCTTT.

The chain has TRBV14 and TRBJ2-7; TRBD2 matches at 8 bases. This CDR3 comprises 13 residues. J lost 2 bases, V lost 6 bases, and 3 bases had no gene match. Germline values: CDR1 SGHDN, CDR2 FVKESK. CDR3 protein: CASRHSGTYEQYF. The CDR3 DNA sequence: TGTGCCAGCAGGCATAGCGGGACCTACGAGCAGTACTTC.

CDR3 sequence (DNA): TGTGCCATCAGCGATACTAGCGGGAGGGCCGGTACAGATACGCAGTATTTT. Translation: CAISDTSGRAGTDTQYF. The rearrangement uses TRBV10-3 and TRBJ2-3; 13 nucleotides align to TRBD2. The germline V gene encodes CDR1 ENHRY and CDR2 SYGVKD. J lost 3 bases, V lost 6 bases, and 9 bases had no gene match. The CDR3 loop spans 17 amino acids.

J is TRBJ2-3 and V is TRBV6-5, with TRBD2 matching 8 bases. Trimming cost V 8 bases and J 5 bases; bases outside gene matches: 9. The CDR3 is 14 residues long. The germline gives CDR1 MNHEY, CDR2 SVGAGI. The DNA for the CDR3 is TGTGCCAGCCGCCTGGGGCTAGCGGGAGATACGCAGTATTTT. Protein: CASRLGLAGDTQYF.

The sample holds one count of this clone. The gene calls are TRBV5-1 and TRBJ2-5; D not resolved. Per the germline V gene, CDR1 is SGHRS and CDR2 is YFSETQ. The CDR3 is made up of 15 amino acids. The V end was cut by 0 bases, the J end by 3 bases, with 12 bases between. For the CDR3, the DNA is TGCGCCAGCAGCTTGGTTCGACCCTCGGAAGAGACCCAGTACTTC. This translates into CASSLVRPSEETQYF.

Only one count was recorded for this clone. J is TRBJ2-2 and V is TRBV7-2; TRBD2 aligns across 10 bases. The CDR3 runs 18 residues. CDR1 is SGHTA, CDR2 FQGNSA, per germline. Trimming at V came to 2 bases and at J to 4 bases, leaving 10 bases not matched to a gene. CDR3 nucleotide sequence: TGTGCCAGCAGCTTATATGGCAGCGGGAGGGCGGTCACCGGGGAGCTGTTTTTT. It is translated as CASSLYGSGRAVTGELFF.

For this clone: The junction does not match germline at one end; this may be a read error. The chain carries TRBV5-1 and TRBJ1-4, with a possible D match to TRBD1 (5 bases). The CDR3 spans 15 residues. Germline V gene data show CDR1 as SGHRS and CDR2 as YFSETQ. The CDR3 reads CASGLRGATSEKLFF. The CDR3 region has the DNA TGCGCCAGCGGCCTTCGAGGGGCTACTAGTGAAAAACTGTTTTTT.

V is TRBV5-4 and J is TRBJ2-7; no firm D call. This CDR3 is built from 13 residues. Germline CDR1 is SGHNT and CDR2 is YYREEE (reference sequence). V was trimmed by 2 bases and J by 1 base, leaving 7 bases between them. CDR3 in amino acids: CASSFSPSYEQYF. The CDR3 DNA reads as TGTGCCAGCAGCTTCTCCCCGTCCTACGAGCAGTACTTC.

This clone was seen a single time. The chain carries TRBV4-1 and TRBJ2-1; D uncertain. The V end was cut by 3 bases, the J end by 1 base, with 13 bases between. This CDR3 comprises 16 residues. Germline CDR1 MGHRA, CDR2 YSYEKL. The CDR3 is CASSHLGRQSYNEQFF. The DNA of the CDR3 is TGCGCCAGCAGCCATCTAGGCCGTCAGTCCTACAATGAGCAGTTCTTC.

This clone was counted a single time. This sequence joins TRBV15 and TRBJ2-3; 10 bases match TRBD2. CDR3 length: 14 amino acids. The junction had 3 bases not matched to a gene; V was cut back by 0 bases and J by 9 bases. CDR1 is LNHNV, CDR2 YYDKDF, per germline (reference sequence). In DNA, the CDR3 is TGTGCCACCAGCAGAGAACTAGCGGGACGAACGCAGTATTTT. Translation: CATSRELAGRTQYF.

The chain recombines TRBV5-5 with TRBJ2-1; 7 bases align to TRBD1. The junction had 8 bases not matched to a gene; V was cut back by 1 base and J by 7 bases. CDR1 is SGHKS, CDR2 YYEKEE, per germline (reference sequence). The CDR3 has 15 residues. CDR3 loop: CASSLFSGGGNEQFF. The CDR3 nucleotides read TGTGCCAGCAGCTTGTTCTCAGGGGGTGGAAATGAGCAGTTCTTC.

V gene TRBV18 combines with J gene TRBJ2-5, with TRBD2 matching over 8 bases. The CDR3 length is 15 residues. Germline V gene sequence: CDR1 KGHSH, CDR2 LQKENI. Trimming cost V 1 base and J 5 bases; bases outside gene matches: 6. The CDR3 spells CASSPQGLGAETQYF. CDR3 in DNA: TGTGCCAGCTCACCACAGGGACTAGGGGCCGAGACCCAGTACTTC.